A selection of T cell receptor beta chains follows, all from one sample in a study of cytomegalovirus exposure and HLA in healthy donors. Libraries were prepared by immunoSEQ multiplex PCR; TCRdb keeps only in-frame clonotypes and omits some of them. The sample includes some 250,000 clones, 86% of them seen just once. The source material was PBMCs. The receptor set was obtained from a woman aged 25 to 39 in good health and CMV-seropositive. Each CDR3 is given with its conserved first and last residue. D genes are given only for firm matches. Only some rows state a clone size, as once, few, many or a class for expanded clones.

>.|.|TRBJ1-3|TRBV23-1
TGCGCCAGCAGTCAACCGCGGGGAGCTACTGGAAACACCATATATTTT
CASSQPRGATGNTIYF
>TRBD1|.|TRBJ1-1|TRBV28
TGTGCCAGCAGAGTACCGGGACAGGGGGCGCGTCGTACTGAAGCTTTCTTT
CASRVPGQGARRTEAFF
>.|.|TRBJ2-1|TRBV2
TGTGCCAGCAGAGAAAGAGGGAATGAGCAGTTCTTC
CASRERGNEQFF
>.|.|TRBJ2-7|TRBV7-6
TGTGCCAGCAGCCTAGGGGAGGTCTACGAGCAGTACTTC
CASSLGEVYEQYF
>.|.|TRBJ2-5|TRBV2
TGTGCCAGCAGTGAAGCTTCAGACCAAGAGACCCAGTACTTC
CASSEASDQETQYF
>.|once|TRBJ2-7|TRBV30
TGTGCCTGGAGTGTAGGGTTCAGGGGTGGCTACGAGCAGTACTTC
CAWSVGFRGGYEQYF
>TRBD2|once|TRBJ2-1|TRBV4-2
TGTGCCAGCAGCCAAGATCAACTAGCGGAGCGCAATGAGCAGTTCTTC
CASSQDQLAERNEQFF
>.|.|TRBJ2-1|TRBV6-6
TGTGCCAGCAGTTACTCGAGCGTCTACAATGAGCAGTTCTTC
CASSYSSVYNEQFF
>.|.|TRBJ2-2|TRBV2
TGTGCCAGCCGAGGTATTTGGGGAGAGCGGACCGGGGAGCTGTTTTTT
CASRGIWGERTGELFF
>.|.|TRBJ2-5|TRBV7-6
TGTGCCAGCAGCTTGGGACTCAACAAAGAGACCCAGTACTTC
CASSLGLNKETQYF
>TRBD2|.|TRBJ2-3|TRBV5-1
TGCGCCAGCAGCTCGACTAGCGGGACAGATACGCAGTATTTT
CASSSTSGTDTQYF
>.|.|TRBJ2-7|TRBV27
TGTGCCAGCAGCCATGGAATGGCGGGGGCTACCTACGAGCAGTACTTC
CASSHGMAGATYEQYF
>.|.|TRBJ2-2|TRBV7-7
TGTGCTAGCAGCCCACAGTCCTCCGGGGAGCTGTTTTTT
CASSPQSSGELFF
>TRBD1|.|TRBJ2-7|TRBV29-1
TGCAGCGCCCACGGGCCAGGGGGCTCCTACGAGCAGTACTTC
CSAHGPGGSYEQYF
>.|.|TRBJ1-1|TRBV18
TGTGCCAGCTCACAGGCTCAGGGGTTGAACACTGAAGCTTTCTTT
CASSQAQGLNTEAFF
>.|.|TRBJ2-2|TRBV7-3
TGTGCCAGCAGCTTAACGACTACCGCCGGGGAGCTGTTTTTT
CASSLTTTAGELFF
>.|.|TRBJ1-5|TRBV9
TGTGCCAGCAGCCCTGGCCGGGGTAGCAATCAGCCCCAGCATTTT
CASSPGRGSNQPQHF
>.|.|TRBJ2-3|TRBV6-4
TGTGCCAGCAGTGCAGACTCGAGCACAGATACGCAGTATTTT
CASSADSSTDTQYF